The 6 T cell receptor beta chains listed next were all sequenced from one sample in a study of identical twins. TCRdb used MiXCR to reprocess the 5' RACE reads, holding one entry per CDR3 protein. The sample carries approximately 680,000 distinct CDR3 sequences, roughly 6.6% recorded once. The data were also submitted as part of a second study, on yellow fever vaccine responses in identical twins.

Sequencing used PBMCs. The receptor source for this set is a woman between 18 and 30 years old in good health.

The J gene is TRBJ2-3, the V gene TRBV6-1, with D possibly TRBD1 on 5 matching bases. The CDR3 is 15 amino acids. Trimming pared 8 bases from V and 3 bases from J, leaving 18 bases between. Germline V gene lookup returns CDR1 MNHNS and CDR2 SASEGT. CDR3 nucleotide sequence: TGTGCCAGCTCCACCGTCCAGGGTCGGACAGATACGCAGTATTTT. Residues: CASSTVQGRTDTQYF.

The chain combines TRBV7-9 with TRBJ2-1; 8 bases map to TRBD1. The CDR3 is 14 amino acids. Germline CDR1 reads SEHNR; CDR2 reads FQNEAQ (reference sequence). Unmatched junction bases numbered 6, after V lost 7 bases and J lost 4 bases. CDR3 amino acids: CASTWTGKYNEQFF. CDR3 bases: TGTGCCAGCACCTGGACAGGGAAGTACAATGAGCAGTTCTTC. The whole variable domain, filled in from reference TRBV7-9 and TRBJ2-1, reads DTGVSQNPRHKITKRGQNVTFRCDPISEHNRLYWYRQTLGQGPEFLTYFQNEAQLEKSRLLSDRFSAERPKGSFSTLEIQRTEQGDSAMYLCASTWTGKYNEQFFGPGTRLTVL.

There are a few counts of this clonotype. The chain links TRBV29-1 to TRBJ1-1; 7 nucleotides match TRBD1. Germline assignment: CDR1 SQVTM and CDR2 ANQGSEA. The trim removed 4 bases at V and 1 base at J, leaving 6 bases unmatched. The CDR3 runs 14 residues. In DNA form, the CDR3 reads TGCAGCGTTGTACAGGGGTGGGGGAACACTGAAGCTTTCTTT. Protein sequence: CSVVQGWGNTEAFF. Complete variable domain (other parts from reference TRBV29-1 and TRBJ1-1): SAVISQKPSRDICQRGTSLTIQCQVDSQVTMMFWYRQQPGQSLTLIATANQGSEATYESGFVIDKFPISRPNLTFSTLTVSNMSPEDSSIYLCSVVQGWGNTEAFFGQGTRLTVV.

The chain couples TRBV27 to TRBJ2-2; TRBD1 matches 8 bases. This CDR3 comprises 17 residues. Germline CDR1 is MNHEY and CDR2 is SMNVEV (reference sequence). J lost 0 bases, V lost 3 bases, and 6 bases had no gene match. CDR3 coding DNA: TGTGCCAGCAGTTTGAACAGGGGGGACGCGAACACCGGGGAGCTGTTTTTT. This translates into CASSLNRGDANTGELFF.

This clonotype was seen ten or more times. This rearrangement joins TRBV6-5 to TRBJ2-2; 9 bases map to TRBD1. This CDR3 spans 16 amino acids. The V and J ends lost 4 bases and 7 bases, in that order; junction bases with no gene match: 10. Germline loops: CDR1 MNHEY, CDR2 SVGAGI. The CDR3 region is CASSSPGQGVNGELFF. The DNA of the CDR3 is TGTGCCAGCAGTTCCCCGGGACAGGGAGTAAACGGGGAGCTGTTTTTT.

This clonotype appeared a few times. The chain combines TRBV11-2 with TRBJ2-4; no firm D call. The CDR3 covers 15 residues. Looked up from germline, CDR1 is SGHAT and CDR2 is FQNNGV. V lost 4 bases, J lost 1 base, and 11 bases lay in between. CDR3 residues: CASSSLNHAKNIQYF. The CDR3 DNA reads TGTGCCAGCAGCTCCCTGAATCATGCCAAAAACATTCAGTACTTC.